This T cell receptor (beta chain) was found in a study of cytomegalovirus exposure and HLA in healthy donors. Findings and caveats of the study: There were a few CMV-associated chains whose specificity for CMV antigens was confirmed in vitro. Both high specificity and high sensitivity reportedly marked the classifier's diagnosis of cytomegalovirus status. In an earlier analysis, productive rearrangement rates for most beta V segments clustered near 87% or 30%.

The PCR contained 60 Vbeta and 13 Jbeta primers. Sequenced by immunoSEQ multiplex PCR; TCRdb stores in-frame clones only, minus some. The table shows over 150,000 clones, with roughly 74% occurring only once. J lost 4 bases, V lost 6 bases, and 2 bases had no gene match. The length of the CDR3 is 12 residues. Germline CDR1 reads SQVTM; CDR2 reads ANQGSEA. In its sample, this clone was seen a few times. Its antigen is as yet unknown. This TCR came from a man younger than 30 in good health and CMV-seronegative. What was sequenced was PBMCs. This rearrangement joins TRBV29-1 to TRBJ1-2; 10 nucleotides match TRBD1. The CDR3 DNA reads TGCAGCGTCAGACAGGGGGCCTATGGCTACACCTTC. Protein product: CSVRQGAYGYTF.